What follows describes a single TCR beta chain. These data belong to a study of T cell changes during pregnancy in multiple sclerosis. Generated by immunoSEQ multiplex PCR, the TCRdb table keeps only in-frame clones and is missing some. The top ten clones hold roughly 15% of a sample with around 26,000 clones, 89% of them seen once. The CDR3 has 11 amino acids. V shed 1 base and J shed 6 bases, with 4 bases lying between them. Looked up from germline, CDR1 is LNHDA and CDR2 is SQIVND (reference sequence). The sample was CD8+ T cells from peripheral blood mononuclear cells, taken in the second trimester of pregnancy. The rearrangement uses TRBV19 and TRBJ2-7; D not certain. The clonotype was recovered from a female donor with multiple sclerosis, enrolled in a pregnancy study. The CDR3 is CASSIGSEQYF. CDR3 in DNA: TGTGCCAGTAGTATAGGGAGCGAGCAGTACTTC.